A single sample is the source of the 18 T cell receptor beta chains below, sequenced in a study of T cell changes during pregnancy in multiple sclerosis. TCRdb's table, derived via immunoSEQ multiplex PCR, lists solely in-frame clones and lacks some. The sample carries roughly 100,000 clones, 91% recorded once. Sequences were derived from peripheral blood, sampled in the second trimester of pregnancy. The receptors shown here come from a female donor with multiple sclerosis, enrolled in a pregnancy study.

This chain uses TRBV10-1 with TRBJ2-5; 7 bases agree with TRBD2. From germline, CDR1 is WNHNN and CDR2 SYGVQD (reference sequence). CDR3 size: 13 residues. With V trimmed by 5 bases and J by 3 bases, 3 bases remained unmatched. The CDR3 coding sequence is TGCGCCAGCAGTATGGGACTAAAAGAGACCCAGTACTTC. Protein product: CASSMGLKETQYF.

Note on this clone: Additional DNA sequences in this sample encode the identical CDR3. The chain couples TRBV30 to TRBJ2-7, with 7 bases fitting TRBD2. This CDR3 has 14 residues. The V and J ends lost 0 bases and 0 bases, in that order; junction bases with no gene match: 2. Germline values: CDR1 GTSNPN, CDR2 SVGIG (reference sequence). The CDR3 protein is CAWSVSGGSYEQYF. The CDR3, as DNA: TGTGCCTGGAGTGTATCGGGAGGCTCCTACGAGCAGTACTTC.

The table lists this clone with a few counts. The chain employs TRBV18 and TRBJ1-2; no reliable D call. Germline values: CDR1 KGHSH, CDR2 LQKENI. V lost 3 bases and J 7 bases, leaving 15 bases between the germline ends. The CDR3 is 14 amino acids. The CDR3 region has the DNA TGTGCCAGCTCACCTCTGTGGGGAGAGGGTGGCTACACCTTC. It codes for CASSPLWGEGGYTF.

The chain recombines TRBV18 with TRBJ2-1; TRBD2 agrees at 7 bases. Germline CDR1 and CDR2: KGHSH and LQKENI. The CDR3 loop spans 15 amino acids. J was trimmed by 4 bases and V by 0 bases; bases with no gene match: 3. CDR3 loop: CASSPPSGLYNEQFF. For the CDR3, the DNA is TGTGCCAGCTCACCACCTAGCGGGTTGTACAATGAGCAGTTCTTC.

The rearrangement links TRBV2 to TRBJ2-7, with 8 bases matching TRBD2. Germline loops: CDR1 SNHLY, CDR2 FYNNEI. CDR3 length: 14 residues. V dropped 8 bases and J dropped 2; count of bases not matched to a gene: 8. CDR3 nucleotides: TGTGCCAGCGTCCGGGGGGGACAACCCTACGAGCAGTACTTC. Translating gives CASVRGGQPYEQYF.

This chain uses TRBV14 with TRBJ2-4; TRBD1 is a possible D gene (6 bases). CDR1 is SGHDN, CDR2 FVKESK, per germline. V was clipped by 0 bases and J by 9 bases, with 15 bases between them. The CDR3 has 15 amino acids. The CDR3: CASSQDRWGRSIQYF. In DNA, the CDR3 is TGTGCCAGCAGCCAAGATCGATGGGGGCGGTCCATTCAGTACTTC. Combining the CDR3 with reference TRBV14 and TRBJ2-4 gives the whole variable domain EAGVTQFPSHSVIEKGQTVTLRCDPISGHDNLYWYRRVMGKEIKFLLHFVKESKQDESGMPNNRFLAERTGGTYSTLKVQPAELEDSGVYFCASSQDRWGRSIQYFGAGTRLSVL.

The V and J genes are TRBV29-1 and TRBJ2-2; weak D call: TRBD1 (5 bases). CDR1 is SQVTM, CDR2 ANQGSEA, per germline. With 5 bases removed from V and 6 bases from J, the gap between germline ends came to 13 bases. The CDR3 totals 13 residues. The CDR3 nucleotides are TGCAGCGTTAATGGGGCGGCGCCCGGGGAGCTGTTTTTT. The encoded protein is CSVNGAAPGELFF.

The V call is TRBV9, the J call TRBJ2-2; D is perhaps TRBD2 (6 bases). CDR3 size: 15 residues. Germline V CDR1 and CDR2: SGDLS, YYNGEE. V lost 1 base, J lost 4 bases, and 11 bases lay in between. The CDR3 coding sequence is TGTGCCAGCAGCGTATTGGCTAGCGCCACCGGGGAGCTGTTTTTT. Protein product: CASSVLASATGELFF.

The chain combines TRBV28 with TRBJ2-1; D might be TRBD2 (5 bases). This CDR3 contains 14 residues. V gave up 10 bases and J gave up 4 bases, with 17 bases separating them. Germline CDR1 reads MDHEN; CDR2 reads SYDVKM. CDR3 residues: CATEGKGGYNEQFF. Here the CDR3 DNA reads TGTGCCACGGAAGGCAAAGGAGGTTACAATGAGCAGTTCTTC. Combining the CDR3 with reference TRBV28 and TRBJ2-1 gives the whole variable domain DVKVTQSSRYLVKRTGEKVFLECVQDMDHENMFWYRQDPGLGLRLIYFSYDVKMKEKGDIPEGYSVSREKKERFSLILESASTNQTSMYLCATEGKGGYNEQFFGPGTRLTVL.

The chain links TRBV5-8 to TRBJ2-5; 12 positions agree with TRBD2. The CDR3 runs to 16 residues. J was trimmed by 5 bases and V by 0 bases; bases with no gene match: 5. The V gene's germline CDR1 is SGHTS and CDR2 YDEGEE. CDR3 protein: CASSLAGLAGRETQYF. In DNA form, the CDR3 reads TGTGCCAGCAGCTTGGCCGGACTAGCGGGACGGGAGACCCAGTACTTC.

The V gene is TRBV20-1, the J gene TRBJ2-5; D gene uncertain. Trimming cost V 4 bases and J 4 bases, with 4 bases left between them. The CDR3 has 10 amino acids. The germline CDR1 and CDR2 sequences are DFQATT and SNEGSKA (reference sequence). CDR3 region: CSATRETQYF. The CDR3 DNA reads TGCAGTGCTACCCGAGAGACCCAGTACTTC.

This chain uses TRBV15 with TRBJ1-2; D unresolved. The CDR3 totals 16 residues. The germline V gene has CDR1 LNHNV and CDR2 YYDKDF (reference sequence). The ends were cut back, 1 base at V and 2 bases at J, with 14 bases in the middle. The CDR3 nucleotides are TGTGCCACCAGCAGAGGCGTCCGGGAGGACAACTATGGCTACACCTTC. Translating it yields CATSRGVREDNYGYTF.

The chain couples TRBV7-9 to TRBJ2-7; the D gene is possibly TRBD2 (6 bases). The germline gives CDR1 SEHNR, CDR2 FQNEAQ (reference sequence). The CDR3 contains 15 residues. V lost 1 base to trimming and J lost 0 bases, with 10 bases between them. The CDR3 is CASSLDLAPSYEQYF. The CDR3 DNA reads TGTGCCAGCAGCTTAGACCTAGCGCCCTCCTACGAGCAGTACTTC.

This chain joins TRBV5-4 and TRBJ2-5, with unresolved D. V was clipped by 0 bases and J by 4 bases, with 10 bases between them. Germline V gene data show CDR1 as SGHNT and CDR2 as YYREEE (reference sequence). The CDR3 runs 14 residues. The CDR3 is CASSLGGVRETQYF. The CDR3 DNA sequence: TGTGCCAGCAGCTTGGGCGGTGTAAGAGAGACCCAGTACTTC.

This clone showed up just a few times. The chain carries TRBV5-6 and TRBJ1-3; 9 positions agree with TRBD1. Losses at the gene ends were 4 bases for V and 0 bases for J; bases not matched to a gene: 8. The germline CDR1 and CDR2 sequences are SGHDT and YYEEEE. The CDR3 runs to 17 residues. CDR3 bases: TGTGCCAGCAGCCTCCGGACAGGGGCCATCTCTGGAAACACCATATATTTT. It encodes CASSLRTGAISGNTIYF. The full variable domain, in which reference TRBV5-6 and TRBJ1-3 provide the parts outside the CDR3, is DAGVTQSPTHLIKTRGQQVTLRCSPKSGHDTVSWYQQALGQGPQFIFQYYEEEERQRGNFPDRFSGHQFPNYSSELNVNALLLGDSALYLCASSLRTGAISGNTIYFGEGSWLTVV.

This clone was seen a handful of times. The junction departs from germline at one end; a sequencing error may be responsible. V and J are TRBV5-8 and TRBJ1-1; D is ambiguous. CDR1 is SGHTS and CDR2 is YDEGEE in the germline V gene. The CDR3 covers 11 residues. The CDR3 DNA reads as TGTGCCAGCAGCCCCCGAAGGCAGGAAGTCTTT. This encodes CASSPRRQEVF.

This chain joins TRBV28 and TRBJ1-2, with 8 bases matching TRBD1. The CDR3 covers 12 residues. The J segment lost 8 bases and the V segment lost 3 bases, leaving 2 bases of the junction unmatched. The V gene's germline CDR1 is MDHEN and CDR2 SYDVKM. As DNA, the CDR3 is TGTGCCAGCAGTTTGACAGGGGACGGCTACACCTTC. Its protein is CASSLTGDGYTF.

The chain uses TRBV6-5 and TRBJ2-5; tentatively, D is TRBD1 (5 bases). Deletions cut 1 base from V and 4 bases from J, with 16 bases between. Germline lookup yields CDR1 MNHEY and CDR2 SVGAGI. CDR3 size: 16 residues. CDR3 DNA: TGTGCCAGCAGTTACTATGGCGCAGGGTTTCGAGAGACCCAGTACTTC. It specifies CASSYYGAGFRETQYF.